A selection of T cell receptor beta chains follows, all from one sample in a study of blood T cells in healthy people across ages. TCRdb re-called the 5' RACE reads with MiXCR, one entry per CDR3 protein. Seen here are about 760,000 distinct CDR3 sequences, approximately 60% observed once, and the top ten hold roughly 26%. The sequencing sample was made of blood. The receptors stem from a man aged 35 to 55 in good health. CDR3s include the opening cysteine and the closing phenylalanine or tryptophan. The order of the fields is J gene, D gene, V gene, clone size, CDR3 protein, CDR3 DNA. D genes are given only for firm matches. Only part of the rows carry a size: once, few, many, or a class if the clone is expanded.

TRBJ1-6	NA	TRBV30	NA	CAWSALYNSPLHF	TGTGCCTGGAGTGCCCTTTATAATTCACCCCTCCACTTT
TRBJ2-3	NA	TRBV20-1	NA	CSTRDITDTQYF	TGCAGTACTAGAGATATCACAGATACGCAGTATTTT
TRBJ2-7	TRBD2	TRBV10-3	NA	CAPTEGLAGGPYEQYF	TGTGCCCCTACGGAAGGACTAGCGGGGGGGCCCTACGAGCAGTACTTC
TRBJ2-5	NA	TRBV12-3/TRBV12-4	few	CASSFDMAKKETQYF	TGTGCCAGCAGTTTTGACATGGCCAAAAAAGAGACCCAGTACTTC
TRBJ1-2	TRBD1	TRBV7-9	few	CASSSVGQGAQGYTF	TGTGCCAGCAGCTCGGTTGGACAGGGGGCTCAAGGCTACACCTTC
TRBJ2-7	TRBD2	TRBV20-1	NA	CSASGLANYEQYF	TGCAGTGCATCAGGACTAGCTAACTACGAGCAGTACTTC
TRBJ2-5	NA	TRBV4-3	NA	CASSQDLLVQETQYF	TGCGCCAGCAGCCAAGATTTACTAGTCCAAGAGACCCAGTACTTC
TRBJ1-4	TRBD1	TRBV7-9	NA	CASRGTGGSEKLFF	TGTGCCAGCAGAGGGACAGGGGGCTCTGAAAAACTGTTTTTT
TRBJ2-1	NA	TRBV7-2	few	CASSLVARGGYNEQFF	TGTGCCAGCAGCCTAGTCGCCAGGGGAGGTTACAATGAGCAGTTCTTC
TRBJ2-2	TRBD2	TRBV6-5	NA	CASSYRREDLTGELFF	TGTGCCAGCAGTTACCGGCGGGAGGATCTCACCGGGGAGCTGTTTTTT
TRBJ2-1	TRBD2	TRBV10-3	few	CAITGLAGGIEQFF	TGTGCCATCACCGGACTAGCGGGAGGAATTGAGCAGTTCTTC
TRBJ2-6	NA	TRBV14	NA	CASSHSGDGRAFSGANVLTF	TGTGCCAGCAGCCACAGTGGTGACGGCAGGGCCTTCTCTGGGGCCAACGTCCTGACTTTC
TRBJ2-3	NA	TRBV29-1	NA	CSVENWYRVRWVGVVTDTQYF	TGCAGCGTTGAAAATTGGTACCGAGTCAGATGGGTAGGAGTAGTCACAGATACGCAGTATTTT
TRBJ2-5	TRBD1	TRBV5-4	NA	CASSSRDSEETQYF	TGTGCCAGCAGCTCCCGGGACAGCGAAGAGACCCAGTACTTC
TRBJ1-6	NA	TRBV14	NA	CASSQQGSYNSPLHF	TGTGCCAGCAGCCAACAGGGTAGCTATAATTCACCCCTCCACTTT
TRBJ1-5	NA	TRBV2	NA	CASRGVRQPQHF	TGTGCCAGTCGGGGGGTACGTCAGCCCCAGCATTTT
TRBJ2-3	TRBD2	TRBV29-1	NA	CSVHPGLGVAGTQYF	TGCAGCGTGCATCCGGGACTAGGAGTGGCTGGTACGCAGTATTTT
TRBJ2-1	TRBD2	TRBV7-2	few	CASSPGLAINEQFF	TGTGCCAGCAGCCCAGGACTAGCGATCAATGAGCAGTTCTTC
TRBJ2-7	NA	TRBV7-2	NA	CASNFNPSDGYEQYF	TGTGCCAGCAACTTCAATCCTAGCGACGGCTACGAGCAGTACTTC
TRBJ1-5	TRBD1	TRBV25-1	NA	CASSGGTGRSQPQHF	TGTGCCAGCAGTGGAGGGACAGGGCGAAGTCAGCCCCAGCATTTT
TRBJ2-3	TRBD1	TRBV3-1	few	CASSPHRGVADTQYF	TGTGCCAGCAGTCCCCACAGGGGGGTTGCAGATACGCAGTATTTT
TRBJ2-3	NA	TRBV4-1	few	CASSQGSVDTQYF	TGCGCCAGCAGCCAAGGAAGCGTGGATACGCAGTATTTT
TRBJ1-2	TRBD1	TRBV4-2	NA	CASAINPGQGTYGYTF	TGTGCCAGCGCGATCAATCCGGGACAGGGGACCTATGGCTACACCTTC
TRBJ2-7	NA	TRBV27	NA	CASSLSPHYEQYF	TGTGCCAGCAGTTTATCCCCTCACTACGAGCAGTACTTC
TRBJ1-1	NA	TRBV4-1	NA	CASSPGVANTEAFF	TGCGCCAGCAGCCCAGGGGTAGCGAACACTGAAGCTTTCTTT
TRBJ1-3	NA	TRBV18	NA	CASSPKDAGSGNTIYF	TGTGCCAGCTCACCAAAGGACGCAGGGTCTGGAAACACCATATATTTT
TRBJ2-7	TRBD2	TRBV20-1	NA	CSASRIGGREEQYF	TGCAGTGCTAGTAGAATCGGAGGGAGGGAGGAGCAGTACTTC
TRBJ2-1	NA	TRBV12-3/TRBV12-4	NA	CASTLLKNEQFF	TGTGCCAGCACCCTCCTTAAGAATGAGCAGTTCTTC
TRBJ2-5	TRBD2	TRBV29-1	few	CSVVTLALAGGGETQYF	TGCAGCGTTGTTACCCTAGCCTTGGCGGGAGGTGGGGAGACCCAGTACTTC
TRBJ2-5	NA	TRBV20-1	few	CSAADSNQETQYF	TGCAGTGCTGCGGACAGCAACCAAGAGACCCAGTACTTC
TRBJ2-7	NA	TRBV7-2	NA	CASGQQGGLYEQYF	TGTGCCAGCGGTCAACAGGGAGGTTTGTACGAGCAGTACTTC
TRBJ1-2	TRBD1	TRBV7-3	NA	CASSIGQGTYGYTF	TGTGCCAGCAGCATAGGACAGGGTACCTATGGCTACACCTTC
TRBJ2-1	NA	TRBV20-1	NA	CSARVFGQRNYNEQFF	TGCAGTGCTAGAGTCTTTGGACAGAGAAACTACAATGAGCAGTTCTTC
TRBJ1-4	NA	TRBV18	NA	CASSEGASTNEKLFF	TGTGCCAGCTCAGAAGGGGCCTCAACTAATGAAAAACTGTTTTTT
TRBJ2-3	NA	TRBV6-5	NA	CASSDFVTDTQYF	TGTGCCAGCAGTGACTTCGTGACAGATACGCAGTATTTT
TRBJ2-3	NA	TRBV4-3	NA	CASSLGAEGADTQYF	TGCGCCAGCAGCTTGGGGGCGGAGGGCGCAGATACGCAGTATTTT
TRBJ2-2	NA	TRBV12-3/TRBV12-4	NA	CASTKSHLTGELFF	TGTGCCAGCACCAAGAGTCACCTCACCGGGGAGCTGTTTTTT
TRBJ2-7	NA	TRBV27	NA	CASTISRRWLYEQYF	TGTGCCAGCACGATTTCGAGGCGATGGCTATACGAGCAGTACTTC
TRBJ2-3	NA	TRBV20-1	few	CSAWRASGTDTQYF	TGCAGTGCTTGGAGGGCTAGCGGCACAGATACGCAGTATTTT
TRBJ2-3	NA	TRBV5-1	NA	CASSYIADTQYF	TGCGCCAGCAGCTATATCGCAGATACGCAGTATTTT
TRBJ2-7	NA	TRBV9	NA	CASKIPGGQTYEQYF	TGTGCCAGCAAGATCCCCGGGGGGCAAACCTACGAGCAGTACTTC
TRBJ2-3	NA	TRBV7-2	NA	CASSLGNAGRSTDTQYF	TGTGCCAGCAGCTTGGGCAACGCAGGGAGAAGCACAGATACGCAGTATTTT
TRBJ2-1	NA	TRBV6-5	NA	CASTHGRLPYNEQFF	TGTGCCAGCACCCACGGTCGGCTCCCCTACAATGAGCAGTTCTTC
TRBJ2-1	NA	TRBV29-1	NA	CSVIAGRRTNNEQFF	TGCAGCGTGATTGCGGGACGGAGGACGAACAATGAGCAGTTCTTC
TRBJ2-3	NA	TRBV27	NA	CASTATSAGTDTQYF	TGTGCCAGCACCGCCACTAGTGCGGGCACAGATACGCAGTATTTT
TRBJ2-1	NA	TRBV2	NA	CARAQGNEQFF	TGTGCCAGAGCGCAGGGGAATGAGCAGTTCTTC
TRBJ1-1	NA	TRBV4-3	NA	CASSQVGGRTAAFF	TGCGCCAGCAGCCAAGTGGGGGGGCGAACGGCAGCTTTCTTT
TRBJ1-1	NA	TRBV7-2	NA	CASSLVTIDQGKAFF	TGTGCCAGCAGCTTAGTAACAATAGATCAGGGTAAAGCTTTCTTT
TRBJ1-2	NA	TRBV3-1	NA	CASSSRQTANYGYTF	TGTGCCAGCAGCTCCCGACAGACTGCTAACTATGGCTACACCTTC